The sequence of this T cell receptor (beta chain) was determined in a study of T-cell memory formation after mild COVID-19. Employing constant-segment primers, 5'RACE generated TCR alpha and TCR beta cDNA libraries bearing sample barcodes and UMIs. Each CDR3 protein gets one entry after TCRdb re-called the 5' RACE reads with MiXCR. The sample has 350,000 to 450,000 distinct CDR3 sequences; roughly a quarter are singletons. To note about this clonotype: The antigen is not known.

The CDR3 sequence is 13 residues long. Trimming removed 4 bases from V and 5 bases from J, with 9 bases in between. General study points: In pre-infection memory, a portion of responding clones appeared, which suggested that cross-reactive memory joined. Among contracting clones, CD4+ were mainly CM/EM and CD8+ enriched in EMRA. CD4/CD8 balance characterized clones contracting day 15 to 85, and CD4+ skew characterized later expanders.

This sequence joins TRBV12-3 or TRBV12-4 and TRBJ1-5, with D unclear. This TCR was sampled from an adult woman who had mild COVID-19 (a few samples of this study predate the infection). Cell type and time point are not known. Material: PBMCs or a T cell subset sorted from them (not recorded which). CDR3 region: CASSSTTDQPQHF. CDR3 coding DNA: TGTGCCAGCAGTTCTACGACGGATCAGCCCCAGCATTTT.